This entry describes one T cell receptor (beta chain). These data come from a study of blood T cell repertoires in COVID-19. Overall study: Samples representing acute and convalescent COVID-19 were sourced from the United States, Italy and Spain.

Repertoires were generated with immunoSEQ multiplex PCR, while TCRdb's copy carries only in-frame clones and drops some. The table lists about 180,000 clones, approximately 80% of them singletons, with over 6.5% in the top ten. Germline V gene lookup returns CDR1 WNHNN and CDR2 SYGVQD (reference sequence). V shed 2 bases and J shed 11 bases, with 18 bases lying between them. This CDR3 has 14 amino acids. Sequenced material: peripheral blood. This rearrangement joins TRBV10-1 to TRBJ1-1; tentatively, D is TRBD1 (6 bases). The TCR sequence derives from a middle-aged woman with COVID-19, enrolled during active disease. For the CDR3, the DNA is TGCGCCAGCAGTGAGGGCGACAGGATCGGATCGGCTTTCTTT. Translation: CASSEGDRIGSAFF.